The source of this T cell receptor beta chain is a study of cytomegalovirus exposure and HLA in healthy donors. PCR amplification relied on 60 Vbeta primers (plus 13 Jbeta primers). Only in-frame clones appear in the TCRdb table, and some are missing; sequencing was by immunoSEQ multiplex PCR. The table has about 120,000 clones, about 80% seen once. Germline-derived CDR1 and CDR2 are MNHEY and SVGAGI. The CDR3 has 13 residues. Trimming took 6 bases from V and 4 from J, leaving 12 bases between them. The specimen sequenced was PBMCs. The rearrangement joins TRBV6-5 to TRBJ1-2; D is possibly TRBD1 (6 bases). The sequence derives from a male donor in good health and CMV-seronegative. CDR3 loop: CASSADRSYGYTF. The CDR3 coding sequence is TGTGCCAGCAGCGCCGACAGGAGCTATGGCTACACCTTC.